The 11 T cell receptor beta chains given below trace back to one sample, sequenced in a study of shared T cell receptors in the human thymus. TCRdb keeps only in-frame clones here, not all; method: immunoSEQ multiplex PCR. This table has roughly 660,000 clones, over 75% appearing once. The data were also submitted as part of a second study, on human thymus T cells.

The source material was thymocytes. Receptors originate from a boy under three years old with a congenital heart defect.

The CDR3 spells CASSPSGGRPYYEQYF. The CDR3 DNA reads TGTGCCAGCAGTCCGTCGGGAGGGAGGCCTTACTACGAGCAGTACTTC. The rearrangement links TRBV27 to TRBJ2-7; 8 nucleotides agree with TRBD2. This CDR3 has 16 residues. The J segment lost 3 bases and the V segment lost 5 bases, leaving 12 bases of the junction unmatched. Per germline, CDR1 MNHEY and CDR2 SMNVEV (reference sequence).

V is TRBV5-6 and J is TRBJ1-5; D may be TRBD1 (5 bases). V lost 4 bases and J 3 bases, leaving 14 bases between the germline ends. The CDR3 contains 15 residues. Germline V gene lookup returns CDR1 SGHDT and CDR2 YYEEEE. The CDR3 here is CASSKYRSLNQPQHF. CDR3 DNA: TGTGCCAGCAGCAAATACAGGTCCCTCAATCAGCCCCAGCATTTT.

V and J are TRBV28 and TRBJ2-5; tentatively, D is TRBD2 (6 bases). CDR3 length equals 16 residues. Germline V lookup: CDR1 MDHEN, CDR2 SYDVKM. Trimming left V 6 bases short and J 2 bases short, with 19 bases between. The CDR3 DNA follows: TGTGCCAGCAGCCTGGTGGCCCTAGCGACACAAGAGACCCAGTACTTC. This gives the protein CASSLVALATQETQYF.

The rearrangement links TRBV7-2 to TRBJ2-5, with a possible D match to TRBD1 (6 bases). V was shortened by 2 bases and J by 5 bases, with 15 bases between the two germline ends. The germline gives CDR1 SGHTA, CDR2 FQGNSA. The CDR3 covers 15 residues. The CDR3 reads CASSLPGGQWETQYF. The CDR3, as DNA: TGTGCCAGCAGCTTACCAGGAGGACAGTGGGAGACCCAGTACTTC.

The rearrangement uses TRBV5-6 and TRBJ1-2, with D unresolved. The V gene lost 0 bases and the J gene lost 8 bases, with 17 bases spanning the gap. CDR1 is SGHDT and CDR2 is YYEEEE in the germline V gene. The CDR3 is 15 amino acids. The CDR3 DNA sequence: TGTGCCAGCAGCTTGGACCGGACCGCGGACTTCGGCTACACCTTC. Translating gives CASSLDRTADFGYTF.

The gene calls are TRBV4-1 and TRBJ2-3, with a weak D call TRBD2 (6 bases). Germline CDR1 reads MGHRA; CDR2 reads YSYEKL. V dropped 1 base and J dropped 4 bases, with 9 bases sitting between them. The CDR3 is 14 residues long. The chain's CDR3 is CASSQGGVADTQYF. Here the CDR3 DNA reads TGCGCCAGCAGCCAAGGGGGGGTAGCAGATACGCAGTATTTT.

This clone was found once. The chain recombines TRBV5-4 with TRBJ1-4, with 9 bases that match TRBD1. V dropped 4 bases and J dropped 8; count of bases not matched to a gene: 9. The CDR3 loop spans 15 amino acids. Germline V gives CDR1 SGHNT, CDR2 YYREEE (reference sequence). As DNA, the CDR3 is TGTGCCAGCAGCCTCAAGACAGGGGGAAACGAAAAACTGTTTTTT. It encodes CASSLKTGGNEKLFF.

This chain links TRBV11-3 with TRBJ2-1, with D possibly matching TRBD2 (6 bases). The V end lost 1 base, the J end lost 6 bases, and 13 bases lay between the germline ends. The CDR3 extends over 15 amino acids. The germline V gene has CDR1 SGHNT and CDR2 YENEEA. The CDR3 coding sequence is TGTGCCAGCAGCTTAGTGCCGGGAGCAAGCAATGAGCAGTTCTTC. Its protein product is CASSLVPGASNEQFF.

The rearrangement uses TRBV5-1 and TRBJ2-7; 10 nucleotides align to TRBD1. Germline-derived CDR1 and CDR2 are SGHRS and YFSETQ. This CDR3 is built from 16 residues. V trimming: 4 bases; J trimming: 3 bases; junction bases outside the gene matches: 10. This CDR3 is CASSPEPGTGDYEQYF. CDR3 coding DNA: TGCGCCAGCAGCCCGGAACCCGGGACAGGGGACTACGAGCAGTACTTC.

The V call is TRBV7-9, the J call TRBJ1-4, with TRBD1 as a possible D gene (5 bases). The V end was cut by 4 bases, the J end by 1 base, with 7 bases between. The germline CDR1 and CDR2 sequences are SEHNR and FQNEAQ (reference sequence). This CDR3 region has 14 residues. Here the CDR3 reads CASSYGQTNEKLFF. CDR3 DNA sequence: TGTGCCAGCAGCTACGGACAAACTAATGAAAAACTGTTTTTT.

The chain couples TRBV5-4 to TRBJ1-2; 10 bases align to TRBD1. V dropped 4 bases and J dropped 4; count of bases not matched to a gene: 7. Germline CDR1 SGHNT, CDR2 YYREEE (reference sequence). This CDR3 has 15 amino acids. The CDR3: CASSRMDRGGYGYTF. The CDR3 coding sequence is TGTGCCAGCAGCCGGATGGACAGGGGGGGCTATGGCTACACCTTC.